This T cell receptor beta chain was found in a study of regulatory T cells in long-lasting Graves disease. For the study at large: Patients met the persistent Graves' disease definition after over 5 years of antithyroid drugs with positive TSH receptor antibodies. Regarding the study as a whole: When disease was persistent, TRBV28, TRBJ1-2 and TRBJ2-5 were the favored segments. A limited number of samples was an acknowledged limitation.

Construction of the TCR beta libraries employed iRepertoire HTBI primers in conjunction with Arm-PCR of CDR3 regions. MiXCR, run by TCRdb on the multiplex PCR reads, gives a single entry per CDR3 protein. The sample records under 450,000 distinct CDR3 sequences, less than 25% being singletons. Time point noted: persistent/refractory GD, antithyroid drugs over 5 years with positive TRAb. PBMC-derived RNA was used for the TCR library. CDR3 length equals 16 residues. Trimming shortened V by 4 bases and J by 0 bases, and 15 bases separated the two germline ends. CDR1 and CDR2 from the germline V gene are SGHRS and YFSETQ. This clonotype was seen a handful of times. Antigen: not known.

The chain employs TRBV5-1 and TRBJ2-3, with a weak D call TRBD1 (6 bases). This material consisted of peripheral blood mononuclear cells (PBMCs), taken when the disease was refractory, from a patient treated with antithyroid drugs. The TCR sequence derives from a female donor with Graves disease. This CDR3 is CASSAQGPLSTDTQYF. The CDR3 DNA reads TGCGCCAGCAGCGCACAGGGCCCCCTCAGCACAGATACGCAGTATTTT.